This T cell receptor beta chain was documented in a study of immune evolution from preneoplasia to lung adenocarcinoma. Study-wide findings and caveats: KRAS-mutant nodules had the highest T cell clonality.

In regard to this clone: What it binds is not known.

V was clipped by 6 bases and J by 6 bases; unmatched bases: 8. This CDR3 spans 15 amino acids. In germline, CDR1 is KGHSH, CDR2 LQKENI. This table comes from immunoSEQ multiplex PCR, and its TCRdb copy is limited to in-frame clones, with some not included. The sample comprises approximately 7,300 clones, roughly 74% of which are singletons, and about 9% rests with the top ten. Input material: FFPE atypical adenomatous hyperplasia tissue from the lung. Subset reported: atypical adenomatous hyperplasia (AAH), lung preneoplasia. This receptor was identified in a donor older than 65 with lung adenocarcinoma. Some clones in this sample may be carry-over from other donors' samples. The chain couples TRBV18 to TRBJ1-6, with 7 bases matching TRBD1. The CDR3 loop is CASSLGDSINSPLHF. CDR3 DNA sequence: TGTGCCAGCTCCCTCGGGGACAGCATTAATTCACCCCTCCACTTT.